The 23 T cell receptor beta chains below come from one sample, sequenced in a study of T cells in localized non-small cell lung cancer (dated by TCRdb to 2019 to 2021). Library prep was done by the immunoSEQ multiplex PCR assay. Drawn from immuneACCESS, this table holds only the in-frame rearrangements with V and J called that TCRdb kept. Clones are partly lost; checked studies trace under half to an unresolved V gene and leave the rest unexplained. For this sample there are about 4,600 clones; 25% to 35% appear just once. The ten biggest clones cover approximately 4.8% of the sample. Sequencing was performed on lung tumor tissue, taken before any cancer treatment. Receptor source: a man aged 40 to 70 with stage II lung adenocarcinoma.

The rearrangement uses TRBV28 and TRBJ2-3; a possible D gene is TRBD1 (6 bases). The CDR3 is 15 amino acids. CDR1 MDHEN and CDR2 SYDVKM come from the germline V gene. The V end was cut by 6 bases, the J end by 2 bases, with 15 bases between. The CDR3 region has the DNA TGTGCCAGCAGAGGTCAAGGGGGACCCACAGATACGCAGTATTTT. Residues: CASRGQGGPTDTQYF.

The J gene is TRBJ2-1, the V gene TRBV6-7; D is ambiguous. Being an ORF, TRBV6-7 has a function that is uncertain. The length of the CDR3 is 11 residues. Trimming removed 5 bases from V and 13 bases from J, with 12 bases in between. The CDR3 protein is CASSEAGTQFF. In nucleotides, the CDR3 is TGTGCCAGCAGTGAAGCAGGCACTCAGTTCTTC.

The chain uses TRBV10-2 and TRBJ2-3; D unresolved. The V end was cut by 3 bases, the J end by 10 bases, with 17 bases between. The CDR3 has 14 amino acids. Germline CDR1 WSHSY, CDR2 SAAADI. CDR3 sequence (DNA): TGCGCCAGCAGTGAAACCGGGCCCTTTGAGCCGCAGTATTTT. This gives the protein CASSETGPFEPQYF.

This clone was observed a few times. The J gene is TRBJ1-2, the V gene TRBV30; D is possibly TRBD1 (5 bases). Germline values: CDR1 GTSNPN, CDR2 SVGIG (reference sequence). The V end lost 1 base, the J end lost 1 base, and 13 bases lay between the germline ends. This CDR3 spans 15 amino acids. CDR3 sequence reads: CAWSGTGPHNYGYTF. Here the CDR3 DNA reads TGTGCCTGGAGTGGGACGGGGCCTCATAACTATGGCTACACCTTC.

The CDR3 reads CASSRGPLQGKLFF. The CDR3 region has the DNA TGTGCCAGCAGCCGGGGTCCTCTCCAGGGAAAACTGTTTTTT. V usage is TRBV11-3 and J usage is TRBJ1-4; perhaps TRBD1 as D (5 bases). The CDR3 covers 14 residues. V gave up 5 bases and J gave up 10 bases, with 17 bases separating them. Germline-derived CDR1 and CDR2 are SGHNT and YENEEA.

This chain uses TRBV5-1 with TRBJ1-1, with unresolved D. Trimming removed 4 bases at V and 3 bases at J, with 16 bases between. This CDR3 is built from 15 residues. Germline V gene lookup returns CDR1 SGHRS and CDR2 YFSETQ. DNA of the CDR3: TGCGCCAGCAGCCCCTCGGGTGGGTCGGACACTGAAGCTTTCTTT. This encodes CASSPSGGSDTEAFF. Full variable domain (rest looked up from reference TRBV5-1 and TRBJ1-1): KAGVTQTPRYLIKTRGQQVTLSCSPISGHRSVSWYQQTPGQGLQFLFEYFSETQRNKGNFPGRFSGRQFSNSRSEMNVSTLELGDSALYLCASSPSGGSDTEAFFGQGTRLTVV.

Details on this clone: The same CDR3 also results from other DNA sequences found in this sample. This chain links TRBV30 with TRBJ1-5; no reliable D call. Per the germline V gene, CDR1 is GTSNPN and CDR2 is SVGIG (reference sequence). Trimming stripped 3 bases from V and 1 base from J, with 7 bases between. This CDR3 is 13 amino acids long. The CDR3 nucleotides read TGTGCCTGGAGACACGGAAGCAATCAGCCCCAGCATTTT. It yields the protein CAWRHGSNQPQHF.

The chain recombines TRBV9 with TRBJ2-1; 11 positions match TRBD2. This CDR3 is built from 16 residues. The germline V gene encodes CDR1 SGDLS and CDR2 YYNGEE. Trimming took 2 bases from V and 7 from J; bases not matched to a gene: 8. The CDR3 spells CASSVGGGLAENEQFF. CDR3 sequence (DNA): TGTGCCAGCAGCGTGGGTGGGGGACTAGCGGAAAATGAGCAGTTCTTC. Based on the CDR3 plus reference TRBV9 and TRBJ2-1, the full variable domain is DSGVTQTPKHLITATGQRVTLRCSPRSGDLSVYWYQQSLDQGLQFLIQYYNGEERAKGNILERFSAQQFPDLHSELNLSSLELGDSALYFCASSVGGGLAENEQFFGPGTRLTVL.

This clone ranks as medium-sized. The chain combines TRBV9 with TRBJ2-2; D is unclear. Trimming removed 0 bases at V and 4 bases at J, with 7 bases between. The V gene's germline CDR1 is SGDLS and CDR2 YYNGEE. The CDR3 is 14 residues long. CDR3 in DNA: TGTGCCAGCAGCGTAGCTCAAATCACCGGGGAGCTGTTTTTT. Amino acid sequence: CASSVAQITGELFF.

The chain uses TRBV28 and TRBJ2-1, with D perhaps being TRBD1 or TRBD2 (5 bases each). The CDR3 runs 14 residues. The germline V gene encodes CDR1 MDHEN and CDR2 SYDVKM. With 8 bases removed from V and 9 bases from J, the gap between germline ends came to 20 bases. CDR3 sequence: CASSKLRGLGEQFF. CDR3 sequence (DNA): TGTGCCAGCTCTAAACTACGGGGCCTCGGTGAGCAGTTCTTC.

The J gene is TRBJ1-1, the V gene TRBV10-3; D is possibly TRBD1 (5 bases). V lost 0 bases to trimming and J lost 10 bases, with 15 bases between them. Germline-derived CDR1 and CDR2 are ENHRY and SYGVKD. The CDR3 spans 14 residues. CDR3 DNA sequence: TGTGCCATCAGTGAGTCTATCGGGCAGGGAGGAGCTTTCTTT. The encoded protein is CAISESIGQGGAFF.

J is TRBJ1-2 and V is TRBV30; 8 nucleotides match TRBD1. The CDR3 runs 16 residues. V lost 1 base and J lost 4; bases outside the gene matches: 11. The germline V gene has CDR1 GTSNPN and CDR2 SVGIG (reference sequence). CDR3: CAWSATRQGAGYGYTF. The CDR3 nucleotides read TGTGCCTGGAGTGCAACCCGGCAGGGGGCAGGCTATGGCTACACCTTC.

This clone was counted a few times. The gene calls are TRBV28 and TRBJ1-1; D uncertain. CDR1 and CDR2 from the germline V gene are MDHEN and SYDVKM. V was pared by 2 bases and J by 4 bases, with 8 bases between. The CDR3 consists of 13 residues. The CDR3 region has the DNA TGTGCCAGCAGTTTAGGGTATCCCACTGAAGCTTTCTTT. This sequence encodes CASSLGYPTEAFF.

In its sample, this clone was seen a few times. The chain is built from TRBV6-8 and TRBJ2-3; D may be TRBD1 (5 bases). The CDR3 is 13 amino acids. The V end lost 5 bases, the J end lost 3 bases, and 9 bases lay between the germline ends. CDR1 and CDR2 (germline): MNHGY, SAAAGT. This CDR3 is CASSSRETDTQYF. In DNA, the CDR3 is TGTGCCAGCAGTAGCAGGGAAACAGATACGCAGTATTTT.

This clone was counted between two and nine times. The DNA for the CDR3 is TGTGCCGCACAGGGGGTGAACACTGAAGCTTTCTTT. Translated, it gives CAAQGVNTEAFF. The gene calls are TRBV6-8 and TRBJ1-1; 8 bases match TRBD1. The V segment lost 11 bases and the J segment 0 bases; nucleotides outside the gene matches: 2. Germline values: CDR1 MNHGY, CDR2 SAAAGT. This CDR3 is built from 12 residues.

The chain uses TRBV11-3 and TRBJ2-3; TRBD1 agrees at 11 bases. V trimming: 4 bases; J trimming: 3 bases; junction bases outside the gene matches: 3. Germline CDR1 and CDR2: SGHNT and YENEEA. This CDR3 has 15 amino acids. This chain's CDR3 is CASSSGTGGTDTQYF. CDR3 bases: TGTGCCAGCAGCTCCGGGACAGGGGGMACAGATACGCAGTATTTT. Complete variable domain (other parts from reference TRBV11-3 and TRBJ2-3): EAGVVQSPRYKIIEKKQPVAFWCNPISGHNTLYWYLQNLGQGPELLIRYENEEAVDDSQLPKDRFSAERLKGVDSTLKIQPAELGDSAVYLCASSSGTGGTDTQYFGPGTRLTVL.

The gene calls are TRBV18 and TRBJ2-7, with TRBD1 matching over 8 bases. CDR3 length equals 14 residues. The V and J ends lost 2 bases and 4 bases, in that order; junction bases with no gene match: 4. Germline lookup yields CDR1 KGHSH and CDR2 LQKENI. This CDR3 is CASSPAGGVYEQYF. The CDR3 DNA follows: TGTGCCAGCTCACCAGCAGGGGGCGTTTACGAGCAGTACTTC.

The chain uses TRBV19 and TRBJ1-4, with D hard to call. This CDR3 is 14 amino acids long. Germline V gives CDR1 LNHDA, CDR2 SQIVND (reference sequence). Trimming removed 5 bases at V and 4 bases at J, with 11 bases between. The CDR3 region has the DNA TGTGCCAGTAGTCCCCCTCCGTTTAATGAAAAACTGTTTTTT. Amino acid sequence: CASSPPPFNEKLFF. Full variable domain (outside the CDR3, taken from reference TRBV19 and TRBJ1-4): DGGITQSPKYLFRKEGQNVTLSCEQNLNHDAMYWYRQDPGQGLRLIYYSQIVNDFQKGDIAEGYSVSREKKESFPLTVTSAQKNPTAFYLCASSPPPFNEKLFFGSGTQLSVL.

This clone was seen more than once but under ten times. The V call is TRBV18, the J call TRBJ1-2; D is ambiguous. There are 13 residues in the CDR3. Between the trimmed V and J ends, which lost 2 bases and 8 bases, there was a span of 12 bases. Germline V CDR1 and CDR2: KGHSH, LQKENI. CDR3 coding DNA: TGTGCCAGCTCACCAGGCCCCTCCCACGGCTACACCTTC. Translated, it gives CASSPGPSHGYTF.

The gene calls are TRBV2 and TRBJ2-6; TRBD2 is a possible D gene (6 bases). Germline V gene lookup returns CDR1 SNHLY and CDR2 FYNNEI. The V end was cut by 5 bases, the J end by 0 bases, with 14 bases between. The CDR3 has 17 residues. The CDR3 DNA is TGTGCCAGCAGTTCGGGACTCTCTCGCTCTGGGGCCAACGTCCTGACTTTC. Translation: CASSSGLSRSGANVLTF.

CDR3 in amino acids: CASSQDRSGGGYTF. CDR3 coding DNA: TGTGCCAGCTCACAGGACAGGAGCGGAGGAGGCTACACCTTC. The chain couples TRBV18 to TRBJ1-2, with 7 nucleotides matching TRBD1. Germline CDR1 KGHSH, CDR2 LQKENI. V was clipped by 4 bases and J by 8 bases; unmatched bases: 10. CDR3 length: 14 amino acids. The variable domain in full, with the rest retrieved from reference TRBV18 and TRBJ1-2, is NAGVMQNPRHLVRRRGQEARLRCSPMKGHSHVYWYRQLPEEGLKFMVYLQKENIIDESGMPKERFSAEFPKEGPSILRIQQVVRGDSAAYFCASSQDRSGGGYTFGSGTRLTVV.

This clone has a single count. The CDR3 sequence: CASSSGRPAAGYTF. The CDR3 nucleotides read TGCGCCAGCAGCTCCGGACGGCCCGCGGCCGGCTACACCTTC. The chain employs TRBV5-1 and TRBJ1-2; the D is unclear. Germline lookup yields CDR1 SGHRS and CDR2 YFSETQ. Trimming cost V 3 bases and J 8 bases, with 17 bases left between them. CDR3 length: 14 amino acids.

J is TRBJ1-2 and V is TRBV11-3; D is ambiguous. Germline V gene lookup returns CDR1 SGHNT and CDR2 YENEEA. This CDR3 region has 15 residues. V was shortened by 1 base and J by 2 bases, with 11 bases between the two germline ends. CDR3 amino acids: CASSLVSDGNYGYTF. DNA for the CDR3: TGTGCCAGCAGCTTAGTGAGTGACGGGAACTATGGCTACACCTTC.